A single sample is the source of the 27 T cell receptor beta chains below, sequenced in a study of T cell responses to AZD1222 COVID-19 vaccine. Assay used: immunoSEQ multiplex PCR; TCRdb lists only in-frame clones, some missing. Here the sample spans under 35,000 clones, just over 85% being singletons. The specimen was peripheral blood, collected 28 days after the second AZD1222 dose. The receptors come from an adult who received the AZD1222 COVID-19 vaccine.

The rearrangement uses TRBV7-2 and TRBJ1-2; tentative D call: TRBD1 (5 bases). The CDR3 is 16 amino acids. The V end was cut by 5 bases, the J end by 8 bases, with 24 bases between. Germline V gene lookup returns CDR1 SGHTA and CDR2 FQGNSA. The DNA of the CDR3 is TGTGCCAGCAGCACTCCGGGGACCGGGGGAAGAGAGGGCTACACCTTC. Translation gives CASSTPGTGGREGYTF.

The rearrangement links TRBV11-3 to TRBJ2-5; 8 nucleotides agree with TRBD2. V lost 11 bases to trimming and J lost 7 bases; unmatched junction nucleotides: 6. Germline values: CDR1 SGHNT, CDR2 YENEEA. The CDR3 totals 11 residues. CDR3 sequence: CAAGREVTQYF. As DNA, the CDR3 is TGTGCCGCAGGGCGGGAGGTGACCCAGTACTTC.

The chain uses TRBV5-8 and TRBJ1-6; 7 bases map to TRBD1. The CDR3 length is 15 residues. The ends lost 2 bases at V and 8 bases at J; junction bases unmatched: 7. Germline V gene data show CDR1 as SGHTS and CDR2 as YDEGEE. The CDR3 DNA sequence: TGTGCCAGCAGCTTTTACAGGGGTGCCGATTCACCCCTCCACTTT. It is translated as CASSFYRGADSPLHF. Combining the CDR3 with reference TRBV5-8 and TRBJ1-6 gives the whole variable domain EAGVTQSPTHLIKTRGQQATLRCSPISGHTSVYWYQQALGLGLQFLLWYDEGEERNRGNFPPRFSGRQFPNYSSELNVNALELEDSALYLCASSFYRGADSPLHFGNGTRLTVT.

V usage is TRBV7-3 and J usage is TRBJ2-1; D unresolved. The CDR3 has 15 amino acids. The germline V gene encodes CDR1 SGHTA and CDR2 FQGTGA. V lost 5 bases and J lost 2, with 13 bases in between. DNA of the CDR3: TGTGCCAGCAGCCGATCATCATTTACCTACAATGAGCAGTTCTTC. Its protein is CASSRSSFTYNEQFF.

The chain employs TRBV24-1 and TRBJ1-4; 9 nucleotides agree with TRBD1. From germline, CDR1 is KGHDR and CDR2 SFDVKD. The CDR3 has 14 amino acids. J lost 8 bases, V lost 3 bases, and 3 bases had no gene match. In nucleotides, the CDR3 is TGTGCCACCAGTGATCGGGACAGGGTGGAAAAACTGTTTTTT. This sequence encodes CATSDRDRVEKLFF.

This clone was recorded only once. The chain employs TRBV28 and TRBJ2-3; D possibly corresponds to TRBD1 (6 bases). CDR3 length equals 13 residues. Per germline, CDR1 MDHEN and CDR2 SYDVKM. The germline V and J ends were trimmed by 4 bases and 4 bases, with 9 bases remaining between them. CDR3 residues: CASSSGQSDTQYF. The CDR3, as DNA: TGTGCCAGCAGTTCCGGACAGTCAGATACGCAGTATTTT.

The chain recombines TRBV10-3 with TRBJ1-3; D not resolved. Per germline, CDR1 ENHRY and CDR2 SYGVKD. V shed 6 bases and J shed 1 base, with 16 bases lying between them. The CDR3 loop spans 16 amino acids. CDR3 nucleotides: TGTGCCATCAGCTCCGGGTCGTCAGGTTCTGGAAACACCATATATTTT. Translation: CAISSGSSGSGNTIYF.

The chain carries TRBV7-9 and TRBJ1-1; D unclear. V gave up 4 bases and J gave up 3 bases, with 9 bases separating them. Germline V CDR1 and CDR2: SEHNR, FQNEAQ (reference sequence). The CDR3 length is 13 residues. CDR3 nucleotides: TGTGCCAGCAGCTCCCAACCGTACACTGAAGCTTTCTTT. Translation: CASSSQPYTEAFF.

CDR3 sequence reads: CASREYSGNTIYF. Written as DNA, the CDR3 is TGTGCCAGCCGCGAGTACTCTGGAAACACCATATATTTT. The chain couples TRBV3-1 (or the pseudogene TRBV3-2) to TRBJ1-3; D is unclear. The V end lost 8 bases, the J end lost 0 bases, and 8 bases lay between the germline ends. The germline V gene has CDR1 LGHDT and CDR2 YNNKEL (reference sequence). This CDR3 has 13 amino acids.

The CDR3 region has the DNA TGTGCCAGCAGCCTGAGACTGGATGTCTCCTTCTCTGGAAACACCATATATTTT. Amino acids: CASSLRLDVSFSGNTIYF. The gene calls are TRBV4-2 and TRBJ1-3, with D unclear. Germline loops: CDR1 LGHNA, CDR2 YNFKEQ. Trimming cost V 4 bases and J 0 bases, with 19 bases left between them. The CDR3 has 18 residues.

The CDR3, as DNA: TGTGCCAGCAAGGCACTAGCGGGGGGGTACCAAGAGACCCAGTACTTC. This gives the protein CASKALAGGYQETQYF. The rearrangement joins TRBV2 to TRBJ2-5, with 13 bases matching TRBD2. This CDR3 spans 16 amino acids. After removal of 7 bases from V and 0 bases from J, the junction contained 5 bases not matched to a gene. Germline V gives CDR1 SNHLY, CDR2 FYNNEI.

The chain employs TRBV4-2 and TRBJ2-7; D gene uncertain. Germline CDR1 LGHNA, CDR2 YNFKEQ. The V and J ends lost 1 base and 0 bases respectively, with 10 bases between them. The CDR3 runs to 15 residues. CDR3 protein: CASSQARRSSYEQYF. The CDR3 nucleotides are TGTGCCAGCAGCCAAGCCCGCAGGAGCTCCTACGAGCAGTACTTC.

The V call is TRBV7-6, the J call TRBJ2-2, with 7 bases matching TRBD2. With V trimmed by 2 bases and J by 2 bases, 14 bases remained unmatched. CDR1 and CDR2 (germline): SGHVS, FNYEAQ. The CDR3 has 19 residues. As DNA, the CDR3 is TGTGCCAGCAGCTTACTAGTCGGAGCAGCGGGACTTAACACCGGGGAGCTGTTTTTT. Translating gives CASSLLVGAAGLNTGELFF.

A single count supports this clone. The chain recombines TRBV6-1 with TRBJ1-1; TRBD1 is a possible D gene (5 bases). Trimming took 2 bases from V and 1 from J, leaving 8 bases between them. The length of the CDR3 is 14 residues. Germline assignment: CDR1 MNHNS and CDR2 SASEGT. The CDR3 loop reads CASSEYGGNTEAFF. The CDR3 region has the DNA TGTGCCAGCAGTGAATATGGGGGGAACACTGAAGCTTTCTTT.

This clone has more than one count but fewer than ten. V usage is TRBV10-1 and J usage is TRBJ2-3, with 13 positions matching TRBD2. There are 16 residues in the CDR3. The trim removed 6 bases at V and 3 bases at J, leaving 6 bases unmatched. In germline, CDR1 is WNHNN, CDR2 SYGVQD (reference sequence). CDR3 residues: CASSRGLAGVTDTQYF. CDR3 DNA sequence: TGCGCCAGCAGCCGTGGACTAGCGGGAGTAACAGATACGCAGTATTTT.

V and J are TRBV15 and TRBJ2-3; 11 nucleotides align to TRBD2. CDR1 is LNHNV, CDR2 YYDKDF, per germline (reference sequence). J lost 6 bases, V lost 8 bases, and 7 bases had no gene match. The CDR3 consists of 14 residues. CDR3 region: CATCSGRAFDTQYF. The CDR3 coding sequence is TGTGCCACCTGTAGCGGGAGGGCCTTTGATACGCAGTATTTT.

The chain combines TRBV6-5 with TRBJ1-1; a weak D match, TRBD1 (6 bases). Per the germline V gene, CDR1 is MNHEY and CDR2 is SVGAGI. This CDR3 contains 13 residues. The V end lost 8 bases, the J end lost 8 bases, and 18 bases lay between the germline ends. In DNA, the CDR3 is TGTGCCAGCGTATTGCTGACAGGCTTGGAAGCTTTCTTT. Protein sequence: CASVLLTGLEAFF.

V usage is TRBV19 and J usage is TRBJ2-2; 10 bases map to TRBD1. The CDR3 has 15 residues. V was clipped by 5 bases and J by 3 bases; unmatched bases: 3. CDR1 is LNHDA and CDR2 is SQIVND in the germline V gene (reference sequence). Here the CDR3 reads CASSDRGRDTGELFF. The CDR3 DNA follows: TGTGCCAGTAGTGACAGGGGGCGGGACACCGGGGAGCTGTTTTTT.

The chain joins TRBV19 to TRBJ1-2; 8 nucleotides line up with TRBD1. The CDR3 runs 14 residues. Germline V gene data show CDR1 as LNHDA and CDR2 as SQIVND (reference sequence). The V segment lost 4 bases and the J segment 2 bases; nucleotides outside the gene matches: 3. CDR3 nucleotide sequence: TGTGCCAGTAGTACCCGGACAGGGAACTATGGCTACACCTTC. Protein product: CASSTRTGNYGYTF.

This chain links TRBV5-1 with TRBJ2-1; 11 positions match TRBD2. In germline, CDR1 is SGHRS, CDR2 YFSETQ. The CDR3 contains 15 residues. The J segment lost 10 bases and the V segment lost 0 bases, leaving 6 bases of the junction unmatched. The CDR3 coding sequence is TGCGCCAGCAGCTTGGAGCTAGCGGGAGGTCGGGAGCAGTTCTTC. This codes for CASSLELAGGREQFF.

The chain employs TRBV10-2 and TRBJ2-5; D is ambiguous. This CDR3 is 14 amino acids long. CDR1 and CDR2 (germline): WSHSY, SAAADI. V dropped 3 bases and J dropped 3 bases, with 11 bases sitting between them. The CDR3 sequence is CASSEGGQEETQYF. CDR3 nucleotides: TGCGCCAGCAGTGAAGGTGGGCAAGAAGAGACCCAGTACTTC.

This clone was seen a handful of times. The chain links TRBV3-1 (or the pseudogene TRBV3-2) to TRBJ1-3; D ambiguous. Deletions cut 5 bases from V and 0 bases from J, with 11 bases between. Germline V lookup: CDR1 LGHDT, CDR2 YNNKEL (reference sequence). This CDR3 has 15 residues. The CDR3 DNA sequence: TGTGCCAGCAGCACTTCTCGTGGCTCTGGAAACACCATATATTTT. This sequence encodes CASSTSRGSGNTIYF.

This clone was observed once. The V and J genes are TRBV7-2 and TRBJ1-5; TRBD1 agrees at 7 bases. The germline gives CDR1 SGHTA, CDR2 FQGNSA. V lost 4 bases to trimming and J lost 0 bases; unmatched junction nucleotides: 6. This CDR3 comprises 16 residues. The CDR3 loop is CASSSGDRISNQPQHF. The CDR3 DNA is TGTGCCAGCAGCTCAGGGGACAGAATTAGCAATCAGCCCCAGCATTTT.

The chain uses TRBV2 and TRBJ1-3; D is perhaps TRBD1 (6 bases). Trimming shortened V by 0 bases and J by 8 bases, and 14 bases separated the two germline ends. The CDR3 spans 15 residues. Germline V gene data show CDR1 as SNHLY and CDR2 as FYNNEI. CDR3 nucleotides: TGTGCCAGCAGTGAAGCCGGACAGCGGTGGGACACCATATATTTT. It translates to CASSEAGQRWDTIYF.

V gene TRBV19 combines with J gene TRBJ1-5, with D maybe TRBD1 (5 bases). V shed 8 bases and J shed 5 bases, with 13 bases lying between them. Germline CDR1 and CDR2: LNHDA and SQIVND (reference sequence). The CDR3 sequence is 13 residues long. The CDR3: CASGHQGHQPQHF. CDR3 bases: TGTGCCAGTGGACACCAGGGTCATCAGCCCCAGCATTTT.

J is TRBJ2-1 and V is TRBV27, with D maybe TRBD2 (5 bases). Per germline, CDR1 MNHEY and CDR2 SMNVEV (reference sequence). The CDR3 loop spans 14 amino acids. Trimming pared 8 bases from V and 2 bases from J, leaving 13 bases between. The CDR3, as DNA: TGTGCCAGCCGCTCGACCGGGGCCTACAATGAGCAGTTCTTC. It specifies CASRSTGAYNEQFF.

This clone came up a few times. The CDR3 sequence: CASSQDWPTEQFF. CDR3 bases: TGCGCCAGCAGCCAAGATTGGCCAACTGAGCAGTTCTTC. The V and J genes are TRBV4-1 and TRBJ2-1; no definite D call. This CDR3 has 13 residues. CDR1 MGHRA and CDR2 YSYEKL come from the germline V gene. Trimming stripped 0 bases from V and 9 bases from J, with 9 bases between.